One and the same sample provided the 2 T cell receptor beta chains below, sequenced in a study of T-cell memory formation after mild COVID-19. Via MiXCR, TCRdb re-called the 5' RACE reads, giving one row per CDR3 protein. The profile shows around 220,000 distinct CDR3 sequences, about 17% of them singletons. Sample: PBMCs or a T cell subset sorted from them (not recorded which). The source of these receptors is a man younger than 35 who had mild COVID-19 (a few samples of this study predate the infection). Cell type and time point are not known.

V usage is TRBV6-6 and J usage is TRBJ2-7; D may correspond to TRBD1 or TRBD2 (5 bases each). This CDR3 is 15 amino acids long. V gave up 4 bases and J gave up 0 bases, with 13 bases separating them. The germline V gene has CDR1 MNHNY and CDR2 SVGAGI (reference sequence). CDR3: CASSFTGTHSYEQYF. The CDR3 DNA reads as TGTGCCAGCAGTTTTACCGGGACGCACTCCTACGAGCAGTACTTC.

This clonotype has just a few counts. This sequence joins TRBV6-5 and TRBJ1-1; TRBD1 matches 7 bases. Germline V gives CDR1 MNHEY, CDR2 SVGAGI. The CDR3 is 14 amino acids. After removal of 2 bases from V and 3 bases from J, the junction contained 3 bases not matched to a gene. The CDR3 nucleotides are TGTGCCAGCAGTTACGAAGGGGGCGACACTGAAGCTTTCTTT. It encodes CASSYEGGDTEAFF.